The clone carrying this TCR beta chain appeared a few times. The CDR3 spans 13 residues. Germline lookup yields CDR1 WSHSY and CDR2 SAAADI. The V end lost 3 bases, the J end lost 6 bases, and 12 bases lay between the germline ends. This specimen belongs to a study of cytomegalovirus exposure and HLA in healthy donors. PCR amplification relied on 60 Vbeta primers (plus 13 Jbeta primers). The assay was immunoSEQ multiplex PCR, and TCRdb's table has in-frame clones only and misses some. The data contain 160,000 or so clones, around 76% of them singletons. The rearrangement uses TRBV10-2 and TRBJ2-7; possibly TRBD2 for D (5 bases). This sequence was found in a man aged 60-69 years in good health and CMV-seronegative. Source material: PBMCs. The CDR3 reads CASSDASPGEQYF. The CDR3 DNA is TGCGCCAGCAGTGATGCTAGCCCAGGCGAGCAGTACTTC.